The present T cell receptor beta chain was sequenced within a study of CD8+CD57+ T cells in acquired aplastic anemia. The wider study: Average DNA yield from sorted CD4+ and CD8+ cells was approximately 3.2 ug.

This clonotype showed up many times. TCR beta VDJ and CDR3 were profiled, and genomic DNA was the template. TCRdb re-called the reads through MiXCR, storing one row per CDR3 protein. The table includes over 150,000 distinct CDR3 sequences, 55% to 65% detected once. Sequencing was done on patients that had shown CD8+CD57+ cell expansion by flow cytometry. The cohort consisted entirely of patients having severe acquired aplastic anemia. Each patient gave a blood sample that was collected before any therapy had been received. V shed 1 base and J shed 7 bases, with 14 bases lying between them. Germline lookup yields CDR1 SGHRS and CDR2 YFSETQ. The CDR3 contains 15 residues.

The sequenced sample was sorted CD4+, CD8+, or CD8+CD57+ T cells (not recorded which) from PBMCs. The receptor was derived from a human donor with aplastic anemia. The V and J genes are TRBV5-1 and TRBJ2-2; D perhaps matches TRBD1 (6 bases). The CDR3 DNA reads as TGCGCCAGCAGCTTGTCTACGGCCAGGGGCGGGGAGCTGTTTTTT. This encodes CASSLSTARGGELFF.